The 26 T cell receptor beta chains listed next were all sequenced from one sample in a study of siplizumab effects on memory and regulatory T cells (dated by TCRdb to 2018 to 2020). To prepare the library, the immunoSEQ multiplex PCR assay was applied. TCRdb mirrors the immuneACCESS table, restricted to in-frame sequences. Some clones are absent from its copies; in checked studies, under half trace to an unresolved V gene, and the reason for the others is unknown. For this sample the table gives about 100,000 clones, of which about 91% were detected only once. The ten largest clonotypes hold 0.15% of the sample. Sequenced: CD4+ T cells sorted from blood. The receptor source for this set is a human donor in good health.

V and J are TRBV5-5 and TRBJ2-2; D ambiguous. The germline CDR1 and CDR2 sequences are SGHKS and YYEKEE (reference sequence). The length of the CDR3 is 15 residues. Trimming removed 4 bases at V and 2 bases at J, with 12 bases between. For the CDR3, the DNA is TGTGCCAGCAGCCAAGAGGACCTAAACACCGGGGAGCTGTTTTTT. Residues: CASSQEDLNTGELFF.

This CDR3 is CASSPQYLSGAIPNEQFF. CDR3 coding DNA: TGTGCCAGCAGCCCTCAATACCTTAGCGGGGCGATACCCAATGAGCAGTTCTTC. The rearrangement uses TRBV7-3 and TRBJ2-1; 8 bases are shared with TRBD2. The CDR3 covers 18 residues. Per the germline V gene, CDR1 is SGHTA and CDR2 is FQGTGA. After removal of 5 bases from V and 6 bases from J, the junction contained 18 bases not matched to a gene. The whole variable domain, remainder taken from reference TRBV7-3 and TRBJ2-1, is GAGVSQTPSNKVTEKGKYVELRCDPISGHTALYWYRQSLGQGPEFLIYFQGTGAADDSGLPNDRFFAVRPEGSVSTLKIQRTERGDSAVYLCASSPQYLSGAIPNEQFFGPGTRLTVL.

This chain links TRBV19 with TRBJ1-1; D not resolved. V gave up 5 bases and J gave up 0 bases, with 16 bases separating them. There are 16 residues in the CDR3. Germline CDR1 and CDR2: LNHDA and SQIVND (reference sequence). CDR3 in amino acids: CASSLRRREMNTEAFF. Written as DNA, the CDR3 is TGTGCCAGTAGTCTTAGACGGAGAGAAATGAACACTGAAGCTTTCTTT.

J is TRBJ1-5 and V is TRBV28; D is undetermined. The CDR3 has 17 amino acids. V dropped 2 bases and J dropped 0 bases, with 14 bases sitting between them. The germline V gene encodes CDR1 MDHEN and CDR2 SYDVKM. The CDR3 loop is CASSLRSGAYSNQPQHF. The CDR3 nucleotides are TGTGCCAGCAGTTTACGATCGGGCGCTTATAGCAATCAGCCCCAGCATTTT.

This chain uses TRBV5-6 with TRBJ2-7; D not resolved. Germline CDR1 SGHDT, CDR2 YYEEEE. The ends were cut back, 3 bases at V and 0 bases at J, with 10 bases in the middle. The CDR3 is made up of 14 amino acids. The CDR3 reads CASSSPATSYEQYF. As DNA, the CDR3 is TGTGCCAGCAGCTCCCCGGCTACCTCCTACGAGCAGTACTTC. Together with reference TRBV5-6 and TRBJ2-7, the CDR3 gives the full variable domain: DAGVTQSPTHLIKTRGQQVTLRCSPKSGHDTVSWYQQALGQGPQFIFQYYEEEERQRGNFPDRFSGHQFPNYSSELNVNALLLGDSALYLCASSSPATSYEQYFGPGTRLTVT.

This clone was found once. This rearrangement joins TRBV9 to TRBJ2-1; D might be TRBD2 (7 bases). The CDR3 is 15 amino acids. Germline V gives CDR1 SGDLS, CDR2 YYNGEE. V lost 5 bases and J 2 bases, leaving 14 bases between the germline ends. The CDR3: CASSLSGGPYNEQFF. The CDR3 DNA follows: TGTGCCAGCAGTCTGTCGGGGGGCCCCTACAATGAGCAGTTCTTC.

The chain uses TRBV7-2 and TRBJ2-7; 14 nucleotides line up with TRBD2. Trimming took 4 bases from V and 2 from J; bases not matched to a gene: 1. Per the germline V gene, CDR1 is SGHTA and CDR2 is FQGNSA. The CDR3 is 15 residues long. CDR3 nucleotides: TGTGCCAGCAGCTCGGGACTAGCGGGGGCCTACGAGCAGTACTTC. It yields the protein CASSSGLAGAYEQYF.

The chain couples TRBV28 to TRBJ1-1; weak D call: TRBD1 (5 bases). Trimming removed 4 bases from V and 11 bases from J, with 14 bases in between. Per the germline V gene, CDR1 is MDHEN and CDR2 is SYDVKM. The CDR3 runs to 12 residues. CDR3 sequence reads: CASSWTSGHAFF. Here the CDR3 DNA reads TGTGCCAGCAGTTGGACCTCAGGGCACGCTTTCTTT. Full variable domain (missing parts from reference TRBV28 and TRBJ1-1): DVKVTQSSRYLVKRTGEKVFLECVQDMDHENMFWYRQDPGLGLRLIYFSYDVKMKEKGDIPEGYSVSREKKERFSLILESASTNQTSMYLCASSWTSGHAFFGQGTRLTVV.

V is TRBV6-1 and J is TRBJ1-2, with a tentative D call TRBD1 (5 bases). The CDR3 contains 15 residues. V gave up 1 base and J gave up 0 bases, with 9 bases separating them. Germline loops: CDR1 MNHNS, CDR2 SASEGT. The CDR3 sequence is CASSEGGATNYGYTF. The CDR3 DNA sequence: TGTGCCAGCAGTGAAGGGGGCGCAACTAACTATGGCTACACCTTC.

V gene TRBV7-2 combines with J gene TRBJ2-7, with D unclear. With 2 bases removed from V and 1 base from J, the gap between germline ends came to 6 bases. The CDR3 sequence is 13 residues long. The germline CDR1 and CDR2 sequences are SGHTA and FQGNSA. The CDR3 DNA reads TGTGCCAGCAGCTTAATTCTATCCTACGAGCAGTACTTC. It is translated as CASSLILSYEQYF.

This chain connects TRBV7-9 to TRBJ1-6; D is unresolved. V was shortened by 3 bases and J by 10 bases, with 13 bases between the two germline ends. The CDR3 covers 14 residues. Germline loops: CDR1 SEHNR, CDR2 FQNEAQ (reference sequence). CDR3 amino acids: CASSFLVDGSPLHF. The CDR3 DNA reads as TGTGCCAGCAGCTTCCTGGTGGATGGATCACCCCTCCACTTT. The complete variable domain, with remaining parts taken from reference TRBV7-9 and TRBJ1-6, reads DTGVSQNPRHKITKRGQNVTFRCDPISEHNRLYWYRQTLGQGPEFLTYFQNEAQLEKSRLLSDRFSAERPKGSFSTLEIQRTEQGDSAMYLCASSFLVDGSPLHFGNGTRLTVT.

This chain uses TRBV6-5 with TRBJ1-1; 9 bases map to TRBD1. Germline loops: CDR1 MNHEY, CDR2 SVGAGI. The CDR3 is made up of 16 amino acids. Trimming removed 1 base from V and 1 base from J; junction bases left unmatched: 4. CDR3 in amino acids: CASSYYPTGGNTEAFF. Here the CDR3 DNA reads TGTGCCAGCAGTTACTACCCGACAGGGGGGAACACTGAAGCTTTCTTT.

The chain carries TRBV6-5 and TRBJ1-4; TRBD1 is a possible D gene (5 bases). Germline CDR1 MNHEY, CDR2 SVGAGI. V was shortened by 3 bases and J by 4 bases, with 9 bases between the two germline ends. The CDR3 loop spans 14 amino acids. The CDR3 DNA sequence: TGTGCCAGCAGTTATAGACAGATTAATGAAAAACTGTTTTTT. Protein sequence: CASSYRQINEKLFF.

The V gene is TRBV7-3, the J gene TRBJ2-2; possible D gene TRBD1, 7 bases. CDR3 length: 13 amino acids. Trimming left V 5 bases short and J 7 bases short, with 11 bases between. CDR1 SGHTA and CDR2 FQGTGA come from the germline V gene. CDR3 protein: CASSPQGGGELFF. The CDR3 DNA reads TGTGCCAGCAGCCCGCAGGGGGGCGGGGAGCTGTTTTTT.

The chain carries TRBV7-9 and TRBJ1-2; D gene uncertain. The V gene lost 5 bases and the J gene lost 8 bases, with 15 bases spanning the gap. This CDR3 region has 13 residues. Per the germline V gene, CDR1 is SEHNR and CDR2 is FQNEAQ (reference sequence). DNA for the CDR3: TGTGCCAGCAGCCCTGCTTGGGTAAACGGCTACACCTTC. This encodes CASSPAWVNGYTF.

The rearrangement uses TRBV7-2 and TRBJ1-1; TRBD1 might be the D (5 bases). V was clipped by 5 bases and J by 1 base, with 8 bases between them. CDR3 length equals 13 residues. The germline CDR1 and CDR2 sequences are SGHTA and FQGNSA. The CDR3 coding sequence is TGTGCCAGCAGCCTGCAGGGGAACACTGAAGCTTTCTTT. It codes for CASSLQGNTEAFF.

The chain joins TRBV30 to TRBJ1-6, with D maybe TRBD1 (5 bases). CDR1 is GTSNPN and CDR2 is SVGIG in the germline V gene (reference sequence). V lost 1 base, J lost 7 bases, and 5 bases lay in between. The CDR3 is 12 residues long. DNA for the CDR3: TGTGCCTGGAGTGACAGGAATTCACCCCTCCACTTT. Translated, it gives CAWSDRNSPLHF.

This chain uses TRBV6-5 with TRBJ1-1; maybe TRBD1 (6 bases). Germline CDR1 is MNHEY and CDR2 is SVGAGI. Trimming took 7 bases from V and 5 from J, leaving 8 bases between them. CDR3 size: 11 residues. The CDR3 loop reads CASTGATEAFF. Written as DNA, the CDR3 is TGTGCCAGCACGGGGGCTACTGAAGCTTTCTTT.

This clone was counted between two and nine times. The rearrangement links TRBV10-3 to TRBJ1-2, with TRBD1 matching over 7 bases. The germline V gene has CDR1 ENHRY and CDR2 SYGVKD. The trim removed 11 bases at V and 6 bases at J, leaving 3 bases unmatched. The CDR3 spans 10 residues. The CDR3 sequence: CASGTDGYTF. CDR3 coding DNA: TGTGCCTCGGGGACAGATGGCTACACCTTC.

A remark on this clone: The sample has other DNA sequences that encode this CDR3 too. The rearrangement joins TRBV6-5 to TRBJ1-5; D unresolved. Germline CDR1 is MNHEY and CDR2 is SVGAGI. The CDR3 is 15 residues long. Between the trimmed V and J ends, which lost 0 bases and 0 bases, there was a span of 6 bases. This chain's CDR3 is CASSYSRNSNQPQHF. The CDR3, as DNA: TGTGCCAGCAGTTACTCGAGAAATAGCAATCAGCCCCAGCATTTT.

The count of this clone is one. The chain employs TRBV11-2 and TRBJ2-5; D unclear. This CDR3 comprises 12 residues. The V end was cut by 3 bases, the J end by 5 bases, with 7 bases between. Germline V gene lookup returns CDR1 SGHAT and CDR2 FQNNGV. The CDR3 coding sequence is TGTGCCAGCAGCTTCGGCGCGGAGACCCAGTACTTC. This codes for CASSFGAETQYF.

This clone appeared a single time. The rearrangement uses TRBV4-1 and TRBJ1-5; no clear D gene. The germline CDR1 and CDR2 sequences are MGHRA and YSYEKL. This CDR3 is built from 13 residues. V lost 3 bases and J 2 bases, leaving 5 bases between the germline ends. The CDR3 sequence is CASSHPGNQPQHF. CDR3 coding DNA: TGCGCCAGCAGCCACCCCGGCAATCAGCCCCAGCATTTT.

V is TRBV19 and J is TRBJ2-3; 10 positions match TRBD1. Germline V CDR1 and CDR2: LNHDA, SQIVND (reference sequence). After removal of 7 bases from V and 4 bases from J, the junction contained 5 bases not matched to a gene. CDR3 size: 14 residues. The CDR3 spells CASTRQGAADTQYF. The DNA for the CDR3 is TGTGCCAGTACGCGACAGGGGGCTGCAGATACGCAGTATTTT.

The rearrangement joins TRBV5-1 to TRBJ1-3; 10 nucleotides line up with TRBD1. Germline loops: CDR1 SGHRS, CDR2 YFSETQ. The CDR3 has 18 amino acids. V was clipped by 2 bases and J by 0 bases; unmatched bases: 8. Written as DNA, the CDR3 is TGCGCCAGCAGCTTACAAACGGGACAGGGGAGCTCTGGAAACACCATATATTTT. Residues: CASSLQTGQGSSGNTIYF.

The rearrangement uses TRBV9 and TRBJ2-5; 7 positions match TRBD1. V trimming: 4 bases; J trimming: 5 bases; junction bases outside the gene matches: 8. The germline V gene encodes CDR1 SGDLS and CDR2 YYNGEE. The CDR3 contains 14 residues. The CDR3 reads CASSLTGDKETQYF. The DNA of the CDR3 is TGTGCCAGCAGCCTCACAGGGGACAAGGAGACCCAGTACTTC. Drawing the rest from reference TRBV9 and TRBJ2-5, the complete variable domain is DSGVTQTPKHLITATGQRVTLRCSPRSGDLSVYWYQQSLDQGLQFLIQYYNGEERAKGNILERFSAQQFPDLHSELNLSSLELGDSALYFCASSLTGDKETQYFGPGTRLLVL.

This sequence joins TRBV10-1 and TRBJ2-7; 9 bases fit TRBD1. In germline, CDR1 is WNHNN, CDR2 SYGVQD (reference sequence). CDR3 length equals 15 residues. The ends lost 3 bases at V and 3 bases at J; junction bases unmatched: 6. As DNA, the CDR3 is TGCGCCAGCAGTGACCGGACAGGGGTTCGCTACGAGCAGTACTTC. Encoded protein: CASSDRTGVRYEQYF.